This TCR beta chain is drawn from a study of blood T cell repertoires in COVID-19 (TCRdb year 2020). Regarding the research as a whole: Samples covering the acute and convalescent phases of COVID-19 were provided by collaborators in the United States, Italy and Spain. Where available, HLA class I and class II types were taken from metadata supplied by the sample provider and were not determined by assay-based typing. The dataset comprised deeply sampled blood TCRbeta repertoires from subjects exposed to, actively infected with, or recovered from COVID-19. Samples came from the ongoing ImmuneRACE study (first 160 participants) plus 1,254 subjects from 6 global collaborators. The prospective study material was composed of cDNA or gDNA derived from T cells, B-cell-depleted T cells, or PBMCs. The repertoires were made available in a free public database intended to serve as a resource for research on the immune response to SARS-CoV-2. Sample metadata almost always included a de-identified subject ID, COVID-19 status, age in years and sex. What the study reported, not specific to this receptor: The quantity of clinical and demographic metadata differed by source and by participant and was supplied without curation.

This clone was seen once. Its binding antigen is unknown. Base-call qualities are not available, and no considerably larger clone is one nucleotide away. The germline V gene (reference sequence) gives CDR1 as LGHDT and CDR2 as YNNKEL. The CDR3 runs 16 residues from the cysteine to the phenylalanine. Only the CDR3 region is kept as DNA, spanning 48 bases read in frame from base 1. The junction carries 13 bases between V and J, which are trimmed by 3 bases and 0 bases respectively. TCRbeta CDR3 regions were amplified from genomic DNA using the immunoSEQ Assay, a bias-controlled multiplex PCR. The authors' analysis ran thus. The number of nucleated cells in each sample was estimated from the amplification of reference gene primers within the assay. Sequence reads were collapsed and filtered to measure the absolute abundance of every unique TCRbeta CDR3 rearrangement. For each sample, productive Simpson clonality was calculated as the square root of Simpson's diversity index across productive rearrangements. The source is immuneACCESS, and TCRdb retained only in-frame sequences with V and J called. Part of the clones is not carried over; for the studies checked, unresolved V genes explain less than half of this, and the remainder is unexplained. Clonal size and the V and J genes are those of that table, whereas D and trimming came from the DNA. For this sample there are fewer than 110,000 clones; roughly 87% appear just once. The ten largest account for approximately 3% of the sample.

The collaborating institutions used their own protocols to collect whole blood in K2EDTA tubes. Collaborator samples were shipped for TCRbeta analysis as frozen whole blood, isolated PBMCs, or DNA extracted from either sample type. The specimen sequenced was peripheral blood. The V gene is TRBV3-1 (or the pseudogene TRBV3-2) and the J gene is TRBJ2-3; TRBD2 is a possible D gene, resting on 6 matching bases. The TCR was taken from a man between 50 and 59 years old in a cohort sampled during active COVID-19. In nucleotide form, the sequence is TGTGCCAGCAGCCATCGGTTGGGGACTAGCACAGATACGCAGTATTTT. It encodes CASSHRLGTSTDTQYF.